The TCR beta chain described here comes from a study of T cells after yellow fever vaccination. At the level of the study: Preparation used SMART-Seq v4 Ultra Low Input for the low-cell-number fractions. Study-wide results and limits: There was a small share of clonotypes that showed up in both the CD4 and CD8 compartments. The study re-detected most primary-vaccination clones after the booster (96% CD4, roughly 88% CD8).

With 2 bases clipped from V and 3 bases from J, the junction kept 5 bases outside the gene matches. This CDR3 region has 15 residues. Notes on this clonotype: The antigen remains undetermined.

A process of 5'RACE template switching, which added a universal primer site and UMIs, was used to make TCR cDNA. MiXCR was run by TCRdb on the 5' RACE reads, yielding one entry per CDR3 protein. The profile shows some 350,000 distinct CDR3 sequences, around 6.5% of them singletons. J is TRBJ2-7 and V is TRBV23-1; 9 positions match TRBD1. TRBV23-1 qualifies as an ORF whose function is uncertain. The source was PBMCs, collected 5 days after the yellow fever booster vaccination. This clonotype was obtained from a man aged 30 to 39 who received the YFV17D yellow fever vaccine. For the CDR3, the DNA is TGCGCCAGCAGTCAAGCTAACAGGGGGCGCTACGAGCAGTACTTC. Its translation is CASSQANRGRYEQYF.